Shown below are 24 T cell receptor beta chains from a single sample sequenced in a study of T cells after yellow fever vaccination. TCRdb reanalysed the 5' RACE reads using MiXCR and keeps one entry per CDR3 protein. The sample lists under 250,000 distinct CDR3 sequences, 6.9% occurring once. This specimen consisted of CD4+ T cells sorted from PBMCs, obtained 15 days after the yellow fever booster vaccination. The origin of the receptors is a man aged 25 to 40 who received the YFV17D yellow fever vaccine.

The V call is TRBV5-1, the J call TRBJ2-5, with a tentative D call TRBD1 (5 bases). V was cut by 4 bases and J by 5 bases, with 15 bases left in between. Germline CDR1 reads SGHRS; CDR2 reads YFSETQ. The CDR3 sequence is 14 residues long. CDR3: CASSQDRQFETQYF. The CDR3 nucleotides are TGCGCCAGCAGCCAAGACAGACAATTTGAGACCCAGTACTTC.

This clonotype was recorded at least ten times. The V call is TRBV6-1, the J call TRBJ1-1; D remains ambiguous. Trimming cost V 9 bases and J 1 base, with 9 bases left between them. The CDR3 sequence is 12 residues long. The germline V gene encodes CDR1 MNHNS and CDR2 SASEGT. The CDR3 loop is CASRWPNTEAFF. CDR3 DNA sequence: TGTGCCAGTCGGTGGCCGAACACTGAAGCTTTCTTT.

The rearrangement joins TRBV5-1 to TRBJ1-1, with D perhaps matching TRBD1 (6 bases). V was pared by 3 bases and J by 6 bases, with 15 bases between. CDR3 length: 14 amino acids. Germline CDR1 SGHRS, CDR2 YFSETQ. In DNA, the CDR3 is TGCGCCAGCAGCTCACTAACAGGGATCGCTGAAGCTTTCTTT. This sequence encodes CASSSLTGIAEAFF.

This clonotype was picked up many times. The rearrangement joins TRBV20-1 to TRBJ2-7; perhaps TRBD1 as D (6 bases). CDR1 and CDR2 from the germline V gene are DFQATT and SNEGSKA (reference sequence). This CDR3 has 12 amino acids. V was shortened by 6 bases and J by 2 bases, with 11 bases between the two germline ends. DNA of the CDR3: TGCAGTGCGAGGGGGTCACCCTACGAGCAGTACTTC. Its translation is CSARGSPYEQYF.

The chain uses TRBV3-1 and TRBJ1-2; D uncertain. V was pared by 0 bases and J by 5 bases, with 7 bases between. CDR3 length: 13 residues. Germline V gives CDR1 LGHDT, CDR2 YNNKEL (reference sequence). The chain's CDR3 is CASSQDAGYGYTF. The CDR3 region has the DNA TGTGCCAGCAGCCAAGATGCCGGGTATGGCTACACCTTC. Together with reference TRBV3-1 and TRBJ1-2, the CDR3 gives the full variable domain: DTAVSQTPKYLVTQMGNDKSIKCEQNLGHDTMYWYKQDSKKFLKIMFSYNNKELIINETVPNRFSPKSPDKAHLNLHINSLELGDSAVYFCASSQDAGYGYTFGSGTRLTVV.

The rearrangement links TRBV5-8 to TRBJ2-7; TRBD1 might be the D (5 bases). From germline, CDR1 is SGHTS and CDR2 YDEGEE. The V and J ends lost 3 bases and 2 bases respectively, with 12 bases between them. This CDR3 spans 14 amino acids. The CDR3 region has the DNA TGTGCCAGCAGCTCCCGACAGAGAGCCTACGAGCAGTACTTC. This sequence encodes CASSSRQRAYEQYF.

This clonotype appeared many times. V usage is TRBV5-5 and J usage is TRBJ2-1, with no clear D. CDR3 length equals 15 residues. V gave up 0 bases and J gave up 0 bases, with 7 bases separating them. Per the germline V gene, CDR1 is SGHKS and CDR2 is YYEKEE (reference sequence). The CDR3 coding sequence is TGTGCCAGCAGCTTGGATCTATTCTCCTACAATGAGCAGTTCTTC. Translating it yields CASSLDLFSYNEQFF.

Note on this clonotype: This likely comes from a read error, as the CDR3 has no conserved phenylalanine or tryptophan at its end. The chain uses TRBV5-1 and TRBJ2-7; no reliable D call. V was cut by 0 bases and J by 3 bases, with 7 bases left in between. The CDR3 has 13 residues. Germline V gene data show CDR1 as SGHRS and CDR2 as YFSETQ. The DNA for the CDR3 is TGCGCCAGCAGCTTGGACACCAACTACGAGCAGTACCTC. This codes for CASSLDTNYEQYL.

The gene calls are TRBV5-6 and TRBJ2-2, with 8 bases fitting TRBD1. Trimming at V came to 3 bases and at J to 9 bases, leaving 10 bases not matched to a gene. The CDR3 runs 15 residues. Per the germline V gene, CDR1 is SGHDT and CDR2 is YYEEEE. The CDR3 protein is CASSSTQGAHRELFF. The CDR3 DNA reads TGTGCCAGCAGCTCGACCCAGGGGGCGCATCGGGAGCTGTTTTTT. Looking up the rest from reference TRBV5-6 and TRBJ2-2 gives the full variable domain: DAGVTQSPTHLIKTRGQQVTLRCSPKSGHDTVSWYQQALGQGPQFIFQYYEEEERQRGNFPDRFSGHQFPNYSSELNVNALLLGDSALYLCASSSTQGAHRELFFGEGSRLTVL.

This clonotype was recorded at least ten times. The rearrangement links TRBV29-1 to TRBJ2-2, with D perhaps assigned TRBD1 or TRBD2 (5 bases each). CDR1 is SQVTM and CDR2 is ANQGSEA in the germline V gene. V was shortened by 6 bases and J by 7 bases, with 15 bases between the two germline ends. The CDR3 contains 13 residues. Here the CDR3 DNA reads TGCAGCGTCGACTTCTGGGACGGCGGGGAGCTGTTTTTT. Protein product: CSVDFWDGGELFF.

This clonotype was recorded a few times. The chain couples TRBV10-1 to TRBJ2-1, with 14 bases fitting TRBD2. This CDR3 is 17 amino acids long. Trimming removed 0 bases from V and 7 bases from J; junction bases left unmatched: 5. The germline CDR1 and CDR2 sequences are WNHNN and SYGVQD (reference sequence). CDR3 amino acids: CASSESPTSGRVNEQFF. The CDR3 coding sequence is TGCGCCAGCAGTGAGTCCCCGACTAGCGGGAGGGTTAATGAGCAGTTCTTC.

This clonotype was seen only a few times. The V call is TRBV6-5, the J call TRBJ2-7; the match to TRBD1 covers 8 bases. V was clipped by 4 bases and J by 2 bases; unmatched bases: 7. This CDR3 spans 15 amino acids. The germline V gene encodes CDR1 MNHEY and CDR2 SVGAGI. CDR3 in amino acids: CASSLGDRTTYEQYF. The CDR3 nucleotides are TGTGCCAGCAGTTTGGGGGACAGGACAACCTACGAGCAGTACTTC.

This clonotype was observed many times. V usage is TRBV24-1 and J usage is TRBJ2-1; 14 positions match TRBD2. The ends lost 3 bases at V and 7 bases at J; junction bases unmatched: 4. Germline V gene lookup returns CDR1 KGHDR and CDR2 SFDVKD. The CDR3 has 16 amino acids. CDR3 sequence (DNA): TGTGCCACCAGTGATCCGACTAGCGGGAGGGCGAATGAGCAGTTCTTC. This codes for CATSDPTSGRANEQFF.

In this sample, this clonotype turned up a few times. The rearrangement uses TRBV2 and TRBJ2-3; no clear D gene. This CDR3 has 12 residues. Germline V CDR1 and CDR2: SNHLY, FYNNEI. The ends were cut back, 7 bases at V and 7 bases at J, with 12 bases in the middle. The DNA for the CDR3 is TGTGCCAGCACCACGGGCGGAAATACGCAGTATTTT. As protein: CASTTGGNTQYF.

This clonotype was picked up a small number of times. The V call is TRBV12-3 or TRBV12-4, the J call TRBJ2-1; TRBD2 aligns across 11 bases. This CDR3 comprises 15 residues. Losses at the gene ends were 2 bases for V and 5 bases for J; bases not matched to a gene: 2. The DNA for the CDR3 is TGTGCCAGCAGTTTACAACTAGCGGGAGACAATGAGCAGTTCTTC. It encodes CASSLQLAGDNEQFF.

This clonotype has at least ten counts. The rearrangement links TRBV5-1 to TRBJ2-2; D is ambiguous. Germline V gene sequence: CDR1 SGHRS, CDR2 YFSETQ. CDR3 length: 15 amino acids. V was shortened by 1 base and J by 0 bases, with 7 bases between the two germline ends. The CDR3 here is CASSLLGTNTGELFF. The CDR3 DNA reads as TGCGCCAGCAGCTTGTTAGGAACGAACACCGGGGAGCTGTTTTTT.

There are a few counts of this clonotype. The CDR3 bases are TGTGCCAGCAGCCAACATAAATACAGGGCCTACGAGCAGTACTTC. This codes for CASSQHKYRAYEQYF. This rearrangement joins TRBV14 to TRBJ2-7, with D possibly matching TRBD1 (6 bases). The CDR3 spans 15 residues. The ends were cut back, 2 bases at V and 2 bases at J, with 13 bases in the middle. CDR1 and CDR2 (germline): SGHDN, FVKESK.

This clonotype was found a few times. The V call is TRBV20-1, the J call TRBJ2-6; maybe TRBD2 (6 bases). The CDR3 spans 17 residues. From germline, CDR1 is DFQATT and CDR2 SNEGSKA (reference sequence). The ends were cut back, 3 bases at V and 0 bases at J, with 15 bases in the middle. The CDR3 DNA is TGCAGTGCTAGGCGGGGCTCCTCAGGCTCTGGGGCCAACGTCCTGACTTTC. It translates to CSARRGSSGSGANVLTF.

In this sample, this clonotype turned up many times. The J gene is TRBJ1-4, the V gene TRBV14, with unresolved D. V lost 3 bases, J lost 7 bases, and 15 bases lay in between. Per germline, CDR1 SGHDN and CDR2 FVKESK. CDR3 length equals 15 residues. The CDR3 region has the DNA TGTGCCAGCAGCCATAGGTTAGGGTTGGGTGAAAAACTGTTTTTT. Encoded protein: CASSHRLGLGEKLFF.

This clonotype was counted ten times or more. CDR3 bases: TGCAGCGTCAATCCCGGGACTAGCGGGAGGGCCTTAAATGAGCAGTTCTTC. Translated: CSVNPGTSGRALNEQFF. The chain joins TRBV29-1 to TRBJ2-1; TRBD2 aligns across 16 bases. CDR1 is SQVTM and CDR2 is ANQGSEA in the germline V gene. The CDR3 is 17 residues long. The V gene end was trimmed by 6 bases and the J gene end by 7 bases; junction bases not matched to a gene: 12.

This clonotype was observed a few times. The chain recombines TRBV5-1 with TRBJ2-1; 9 bases align to TRBD2. CDR3 length: 15 amino acids. Germline V gives CDR1 SGHRS, CDR2 YFSETQ. The junction had 5 bases not matched to a gene; V was cut back by 0 bases and J by 7 bases. CDR3 sequence: CASSLGSGSFNEQFF. Here the CDR3 DNA reads TGCGCCAGCAGCTTGGGTAGCGGGAGTTTTAATGAGCAGTTCTTC.

This clonotype was recorded a few times. The J gene is TRBJ2-5, the V gene TRBV4-3; 8 nucleotides match TRBD2. Germline CDR1 LGHNA, CDR2 YSLEER. The junction had 9 bases not matched to a gene; V was cut back by 5 bases and J by 1 base. This CDR3 contains 16 residues. CDR3 coding DNA: TGCGCCAGCAGCACTTGGGGTACTAGCGGCCAAGAGACCCAGTACTTC. It yields the protein CASSTWGTSGQETQYF.

The gene calls are TRBV6-5 and TRBJ2-3; TRBD2 is a possible D gene (6 bases). In germline, CDR1 is MNHEY, CDR2 SVGAGI. Deletions cut 5 bases from V and 1 base from J, with 19 bases between. The CDR3 totals 17 residues. In DNA, the CDR3 is TGTGCCAGCAGTCCCTTAGGGCGCGGGACTCGCACAGATACGCAGTATTTT. Translation: CASSPLGRGTRTDTQYF.

This clonotype showed up many times. The chain couples TRBV29-1 to TRBJ2-5; D may correspond to TRBD1 or TRBD2 (5 bases each). The germline V and J ends were trimmed by 5 bases and 3 bases, with 10 bases remaining between them. In germline, CDR1 is SQVTM, CDR2 ANQGSEA. This CDR3 contains 12 residues. CDR3 protein: CSVRMGEETQYF. In nucleotides, the CDR3 is TGCAGCGTTCGGATGGGGGAAGAGACCCAGTACTTC.